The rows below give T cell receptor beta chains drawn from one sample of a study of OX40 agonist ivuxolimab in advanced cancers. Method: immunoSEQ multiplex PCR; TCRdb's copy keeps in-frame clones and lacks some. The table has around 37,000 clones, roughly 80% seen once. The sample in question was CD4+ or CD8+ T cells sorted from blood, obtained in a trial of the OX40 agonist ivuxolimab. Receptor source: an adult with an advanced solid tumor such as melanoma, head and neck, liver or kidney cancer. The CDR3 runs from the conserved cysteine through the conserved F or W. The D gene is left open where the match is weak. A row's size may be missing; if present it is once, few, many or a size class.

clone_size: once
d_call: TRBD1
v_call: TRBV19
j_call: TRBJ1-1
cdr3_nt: TGTGCCAGTAGTGCGGACAGGGCATACACTGAAGCTTTCTTT
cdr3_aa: CASSADRAYTEAFF

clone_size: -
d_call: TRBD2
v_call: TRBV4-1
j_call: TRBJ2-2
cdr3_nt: TGCGCCAGCAGCCGTAATCCGGGACTAGCGGCCACCGGGGAGCTGTTTTTT
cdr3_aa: CASSRNPGLAATGELFF

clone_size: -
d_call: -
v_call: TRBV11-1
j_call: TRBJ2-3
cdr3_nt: TGTGCCAGCAGCTCAACCCTTGGGGGCACAGATACGCAGTATTTT
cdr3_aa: CASSSTLGGTDTQYF

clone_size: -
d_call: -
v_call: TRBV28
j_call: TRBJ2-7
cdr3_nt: TGTGCCAGCAGTTTGGGGACCTACGAGCAGTACTTC
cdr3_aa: CASSLGTYEQYF

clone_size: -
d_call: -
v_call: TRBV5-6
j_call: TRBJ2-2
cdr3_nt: TGTGCCAGCAGCTTGGCCAGGTCCGGGGAGCTGTTTTTT
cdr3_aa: CASSLARSGELFF

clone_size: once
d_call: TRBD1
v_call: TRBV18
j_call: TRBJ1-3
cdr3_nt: TGTGCCAGCTCACGGGACAGGACAACTGGAAACACCATATATTTT
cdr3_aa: CASSRDRTTGNTIYF

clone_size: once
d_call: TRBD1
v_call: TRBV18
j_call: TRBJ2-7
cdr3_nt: TGTGCCAGCTCAGCCACGGAAACAGGGGTCTACGAGCAGTACTTC
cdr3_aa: CASSATETGVYEQYF

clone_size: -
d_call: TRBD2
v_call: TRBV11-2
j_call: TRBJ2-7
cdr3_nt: TGTGCCAGCAGCCAGACGGCCTTGGCGGGGGGATACGAGCAGTACTTC
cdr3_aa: CASSQTALAGGYEQYF

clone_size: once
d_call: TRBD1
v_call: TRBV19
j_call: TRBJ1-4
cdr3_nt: TGTGCCAGTAGGGGGACAGGGGGTAATGAAAAACTGTTTTTT
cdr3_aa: CASRGTGGNEKLFF

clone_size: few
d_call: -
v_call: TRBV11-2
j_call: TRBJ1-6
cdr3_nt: TGTGCCAGCAGCTCCCTACACGGGCGAAGGGATTCACCCCTCCACTTT
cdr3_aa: CASSSLHGRRDSPLHF

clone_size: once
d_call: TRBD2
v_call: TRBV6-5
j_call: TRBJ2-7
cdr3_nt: TGTGCCAGCAGGCCCGGATTGCCGGGGGGCGAGCAGTACTTC
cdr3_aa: CASRPGLPGGEQYF

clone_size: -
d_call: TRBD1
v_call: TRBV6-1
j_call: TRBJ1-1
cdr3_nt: TGTGCCAGCGGGGGACAGGTGGGTACTGAAGCTTTCTTT
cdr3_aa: CASGGQVGTEAFF

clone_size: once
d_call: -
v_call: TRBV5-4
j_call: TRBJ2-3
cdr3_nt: TGTGCCAGCAGTCTACTGAAAACAGATACGCAGTATTTT
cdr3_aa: CASSLLKTDTQYF

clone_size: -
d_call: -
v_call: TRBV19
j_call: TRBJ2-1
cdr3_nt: TGTGCCAGTACAGGGTTAGGCGGAAGCTCCTACAATGAGCAGTTCTTC
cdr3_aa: CASTGLGGSSYNEQFF

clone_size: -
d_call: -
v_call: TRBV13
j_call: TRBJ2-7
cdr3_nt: TGTGCCAGCAGCTTAACCCGCACAACCTCCTACGAGCAGTACTTC
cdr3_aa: CASSLTRTTSYEQYF

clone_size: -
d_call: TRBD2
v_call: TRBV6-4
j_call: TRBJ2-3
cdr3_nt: TGTGCCACCCCGGGACGGGAGGGGACAGATACGCAGTATTTT
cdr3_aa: CATPGREGTDTQYF

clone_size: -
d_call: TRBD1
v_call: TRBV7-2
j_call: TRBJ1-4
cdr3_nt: TGTGCCAGCAGAGTGGGACAGGGGGCATCTAATGAAAAACTGTTTTTT
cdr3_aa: CASRVGQGASNEKLFF

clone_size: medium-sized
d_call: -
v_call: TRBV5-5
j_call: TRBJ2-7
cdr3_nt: TGTGCCAGCAGCTTGGGGCAGGGGGGTGCCTACGAGCAGTACTTC
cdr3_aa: CASSLGQGGAYEQYF

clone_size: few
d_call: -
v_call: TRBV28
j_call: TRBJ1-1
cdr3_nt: TGTGCCATCTCAAGGACGGTGAACACTGAAGCTTTCTTT
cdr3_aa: CAISRTVNTEAFF

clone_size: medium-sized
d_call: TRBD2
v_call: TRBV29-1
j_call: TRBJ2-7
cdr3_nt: TGCAGCGTTGGAGGGCGGGAGGGCACCTACGAGCAGTACTTC
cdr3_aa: CSVGGREGTYEQYF

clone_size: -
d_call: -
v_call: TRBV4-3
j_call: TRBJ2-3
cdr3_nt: TGCGCCAGCAGCCCCCGAGCGGAGACGAGCACAGATACGCAGTATTTT
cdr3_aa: CASSPRAETSTDTQYF

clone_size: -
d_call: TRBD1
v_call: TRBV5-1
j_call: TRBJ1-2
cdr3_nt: TGCGCCAGCAGGGGGGGACAGAACTATGGCTACACCTTC
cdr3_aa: CASRGGQNYGYTF

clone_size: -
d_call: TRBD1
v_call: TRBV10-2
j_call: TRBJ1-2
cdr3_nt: TGCGCCAGCAGTGGACAGGGGCTAGGAGGCTACACCTTC
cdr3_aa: CASSGQGLGGYTF

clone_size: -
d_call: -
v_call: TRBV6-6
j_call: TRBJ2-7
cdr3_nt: TGTGCCAGCTCATTCTCCGGCGGCGAGCAGTACTTC
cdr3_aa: CASSFSGGEQYF

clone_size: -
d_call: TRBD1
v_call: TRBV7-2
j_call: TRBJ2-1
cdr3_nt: TGTGCCAGCAGCCTTCGGGACAGGCCCTACAATGAGCAGTTCTTC
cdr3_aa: CASSLRDRPYNEQFF

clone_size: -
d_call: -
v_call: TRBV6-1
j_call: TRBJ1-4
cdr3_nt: TGTGCCAGCAGTGAACAGGTCACGGGAGAAAAACTGTTTTTT
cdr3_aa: CASSEQVTGEKLFF

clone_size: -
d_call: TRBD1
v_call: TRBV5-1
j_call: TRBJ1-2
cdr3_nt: TGCGCCAGCAGCAGCCAGGGGGACAACTATGGCTACACCTTC
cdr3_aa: CASSSQGDNYGYTF

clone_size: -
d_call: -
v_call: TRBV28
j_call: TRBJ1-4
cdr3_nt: TGTGCCAGTTATCGTAGGACACGCGAAAAACTGTTTTTT
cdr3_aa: CASYRRTREKLFF

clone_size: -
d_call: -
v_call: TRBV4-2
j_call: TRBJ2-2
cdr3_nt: TGTGCCAGCAGCCAAACAACTACCGGGGAGCTGTTTTTT
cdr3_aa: CASSQTTTGELFF

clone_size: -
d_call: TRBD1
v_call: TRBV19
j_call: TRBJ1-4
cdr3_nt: TGTGCCAGTAGTACGACAGGGGGCAGAGAAAAACTGTTTTTT
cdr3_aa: CASSTTGGREKLFF

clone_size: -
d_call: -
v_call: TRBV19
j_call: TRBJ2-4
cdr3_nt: TGTGCCAGTAGTATGAAGAGACATCGGGGGTACATTCAGTACTTC
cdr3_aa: CASSMKRHRGYIQYF

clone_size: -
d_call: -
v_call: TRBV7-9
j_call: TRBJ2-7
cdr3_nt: TGTGCCAGCAGCTTAGGTCAGGGTTCCCCCTACGAGCAGTACTTC
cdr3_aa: CASSLGQGSPYEQYF

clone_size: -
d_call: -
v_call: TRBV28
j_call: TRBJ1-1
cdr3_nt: TGTGCCAGCAGCCCCTCTTCGGGACACCTGAATGAAGCTTTCTTT
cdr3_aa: CASSPSSGHLNEAFF

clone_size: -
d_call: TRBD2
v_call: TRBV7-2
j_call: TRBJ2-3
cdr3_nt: TGTGCCAGCAGCCTCCTGACTAGCGCCCTGGGGGATACGCAGTATTTT
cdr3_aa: CASSLLTSALGDTQYF

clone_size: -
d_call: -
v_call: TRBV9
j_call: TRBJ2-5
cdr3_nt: TGTGCCAGCAGCGTAGCAGGAGGTCCCTCGGGAGAGCAGTACTTC
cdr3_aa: CASSVAGGPSGEQYF

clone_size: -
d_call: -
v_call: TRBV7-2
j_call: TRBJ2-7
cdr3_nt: TGTGCCAGCAGCGAAGGGGGGGCCCTCTACGAGCAGTACTTC
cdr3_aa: CASSEGGALYEQYF

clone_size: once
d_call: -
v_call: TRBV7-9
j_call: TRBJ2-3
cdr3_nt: TGTGCCAGCAGCCGAATTGGTGGCCCCACAGATACGCAGTATTTT
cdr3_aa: CASSRIGGPTDTQYF

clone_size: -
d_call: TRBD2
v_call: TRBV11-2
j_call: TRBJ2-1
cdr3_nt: TGTGCCAGCAGCTTAGTTTTAGCGGGAGAACACAATGAGCAGTTCTTC
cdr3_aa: CASSLVLAGEHNEQFF

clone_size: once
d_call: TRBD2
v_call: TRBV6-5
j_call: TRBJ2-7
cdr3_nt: TGTGCCAGCAGTTACTGGCGGGGGGCCCCCTACGAGCAGTACTTC
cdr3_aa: CASSYWRGAPYEQYF

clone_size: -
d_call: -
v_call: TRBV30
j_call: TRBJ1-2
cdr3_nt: TGTGCCTTCGGACGGAGTTATGGCTACACCTTC
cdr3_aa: CAFGRSYGYTF

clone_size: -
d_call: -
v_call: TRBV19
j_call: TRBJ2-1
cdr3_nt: TGTGCCAGTAGTCCGCGACAGGCTGGGAATGAGCAGTTCTTC
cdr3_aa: CASSPRQAGNEQFF

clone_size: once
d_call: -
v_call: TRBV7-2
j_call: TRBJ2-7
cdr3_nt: TGTGCCAGCAGCTTAGCGCGCGGTTACGAGCAGTACTTC
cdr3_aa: CASSLARGYEQYF

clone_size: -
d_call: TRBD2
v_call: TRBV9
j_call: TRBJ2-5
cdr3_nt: TGTGCCAGCAGTGATCCCGGGACTAGCGGGGGGGAGACCCAGTACTTC
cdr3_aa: CASSDPGTSGGETQYF

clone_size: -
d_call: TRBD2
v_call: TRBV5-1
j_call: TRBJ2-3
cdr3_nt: TGCGCCAGCAGCTCAGCTAGCGGGGGCACAGATACGCAGTATTTT
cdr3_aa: CASSSASGGTDTQYF

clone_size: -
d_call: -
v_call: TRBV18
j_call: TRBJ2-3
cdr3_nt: TGTGCCAGCTCACCACGAATGGATACGCAGTATTTT
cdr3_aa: CASSPRMDTQYF

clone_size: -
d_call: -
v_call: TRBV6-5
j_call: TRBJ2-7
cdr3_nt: TGTGCCAGCAAAGTTAGCCCTTGGGACGAGCAGTACTTC
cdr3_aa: CASKVSPWDEQYF

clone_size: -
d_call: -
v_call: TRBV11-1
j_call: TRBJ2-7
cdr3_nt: TGTGCCAGCAGCTCCCAAATGGGGGGCGGGGAGCAGTACTTC
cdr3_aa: CASSSQMGGGEQYF

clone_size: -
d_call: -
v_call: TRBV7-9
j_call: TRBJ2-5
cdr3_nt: TGTGCCAGCAGCCGGTGGGTTGGTGAGACCCAGTACTTC
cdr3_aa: CASSRWVGETQYF

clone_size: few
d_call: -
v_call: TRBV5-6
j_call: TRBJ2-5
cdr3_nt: TGTGCCAGCAGCTTTACGAGAGGTGGGAGTGGGATGGAGACCCAGTACTTC
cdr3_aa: CASSFTRGGSGMETQYF

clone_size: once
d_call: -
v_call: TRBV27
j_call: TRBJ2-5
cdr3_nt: TGTGCCAGCATGCATACCCATTTGACGGAGACCCAGTACTTC
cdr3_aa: CASMHTHLTETQYF

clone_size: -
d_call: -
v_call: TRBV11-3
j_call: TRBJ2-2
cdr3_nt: TGTGCCAGCAGCTTAGGAGGGACCTCGAACACCGGGGAGCTGTTTTTT
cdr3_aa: CASSLGGTSNTGELFF